The present TCR delta chain was sequenced within a study of gammadelta T cells in human blood (dated by TCRdb to the early 2020s). This clone is labeled large (0.1 to 1%). What this receptor recognizes is not known. There are no base qualities to consult, and no much larger clone falls within one base. Other DNA sequences within the sample encode an identical CDR3. The CDR1 and CDR2 encoded by the germline V gene are TSWWSYY and QGS. Its CDR3 holds 20 amino acids, cysteine through phenylalanine. Left in the record is the CDR3 DNA by itself, 60 bases read in frame from the first base. Ends trimmed: V by 0 bases, J by 5 bases; bases unmatched to a gene: 8. General study outcomes and caveats: According to the study, polyclonal expansion of innate gamma-delta T cells right after birth appeared to be driven by microbial exposure.

Library preparation was by RT-PCR. The run used an Illumina MiSeq. TCRdb reprocessed the public reads with the caller CATT; rows with the same DNA were merged afterwards. The sample table shows just over 800 delta-chain clones, and 13% to 15% are seen once. Under 14% of the sample is taken by the ten largest. The specimen sequenced was non-Vgamma9Vdelta2 gamma-delta T cells from fetal blood. This sequence was found in a human fetus. This receptor chain uses TRDV1 and TRDJ3, with 12 bases aligning to TRDD3. The nucleotide sequence is given as TGTGCTCTTGGGGAACTTCATACTGGGGGATACTACCGGGACACCCGACAGATGTTTTTC. It specifies CALGELHTGGYYRDTRQMFF.